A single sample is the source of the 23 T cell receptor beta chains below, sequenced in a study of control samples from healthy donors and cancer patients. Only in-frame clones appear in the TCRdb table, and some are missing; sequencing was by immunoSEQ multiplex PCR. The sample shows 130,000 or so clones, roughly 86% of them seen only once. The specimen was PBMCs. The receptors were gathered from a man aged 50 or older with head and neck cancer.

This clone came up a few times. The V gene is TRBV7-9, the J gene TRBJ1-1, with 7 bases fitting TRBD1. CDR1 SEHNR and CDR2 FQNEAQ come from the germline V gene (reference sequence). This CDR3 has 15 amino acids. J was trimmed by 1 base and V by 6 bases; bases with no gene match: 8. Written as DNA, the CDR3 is TGTGCCAGCAGACAACAGGGGATGGCGAACACTGAAGCTTTCTTT. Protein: CASRQQGMANTEAFF.

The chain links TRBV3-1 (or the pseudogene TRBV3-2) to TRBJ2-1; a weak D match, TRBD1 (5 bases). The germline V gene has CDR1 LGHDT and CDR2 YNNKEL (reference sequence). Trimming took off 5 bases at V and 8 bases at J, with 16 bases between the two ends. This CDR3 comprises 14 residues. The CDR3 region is CASSEQAAIHEQFF. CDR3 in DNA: TGTGCCAGCAGCGAACAGGCGGCTATCCATGAGCAGTTCTTC.

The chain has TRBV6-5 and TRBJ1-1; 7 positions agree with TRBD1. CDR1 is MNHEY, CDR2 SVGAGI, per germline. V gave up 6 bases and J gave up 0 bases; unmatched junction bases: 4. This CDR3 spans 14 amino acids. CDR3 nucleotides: TGTGCCAGCAGCTCCGGGACAGTGAACACTGAAGCTTTCTTT. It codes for CASSSGTVNTEAFF.

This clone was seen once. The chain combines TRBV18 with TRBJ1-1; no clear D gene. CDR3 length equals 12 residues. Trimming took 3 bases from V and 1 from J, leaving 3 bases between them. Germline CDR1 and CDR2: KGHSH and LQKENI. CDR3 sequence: CASSPQNTEAFF. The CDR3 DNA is TGTGCCAGCTCACCCCAGAACACTGAAGCTTTCTTT.

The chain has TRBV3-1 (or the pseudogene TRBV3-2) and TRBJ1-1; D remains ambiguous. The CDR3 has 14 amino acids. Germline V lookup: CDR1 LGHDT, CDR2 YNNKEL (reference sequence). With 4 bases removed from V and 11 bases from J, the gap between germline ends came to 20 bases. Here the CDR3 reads CASSPPHGPPAAFF. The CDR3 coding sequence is TGTGCCAGCAGCCCCCCCCATGGGCCCCCTGCCGCTTTCTTT.

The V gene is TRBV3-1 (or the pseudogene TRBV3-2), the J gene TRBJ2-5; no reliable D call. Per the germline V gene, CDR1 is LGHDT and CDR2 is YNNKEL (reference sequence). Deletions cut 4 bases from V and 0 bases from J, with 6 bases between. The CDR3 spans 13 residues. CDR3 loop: CASSLLNQETQYF. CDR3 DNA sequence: TGTGCCAGCAGCCTCCTCAACCAAGAGACCCAGTACTTC.

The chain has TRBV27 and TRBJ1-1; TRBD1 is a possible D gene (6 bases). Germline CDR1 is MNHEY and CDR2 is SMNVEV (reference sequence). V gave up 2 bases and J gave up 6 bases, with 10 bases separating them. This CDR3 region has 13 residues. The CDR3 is CASSLQGMAEAFF. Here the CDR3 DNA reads TGTGCCAGCAGTTTACAGGGGATGGCTGAAGCTTTCTTT.

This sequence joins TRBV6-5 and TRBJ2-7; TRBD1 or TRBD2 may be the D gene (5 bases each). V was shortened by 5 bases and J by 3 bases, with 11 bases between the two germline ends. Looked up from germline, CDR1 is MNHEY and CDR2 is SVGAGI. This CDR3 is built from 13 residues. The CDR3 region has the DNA TGTGCCAGCAGTAGGGACGGCAACTACGAGCAGTACTTC. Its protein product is CASSRDGNYEQYF.

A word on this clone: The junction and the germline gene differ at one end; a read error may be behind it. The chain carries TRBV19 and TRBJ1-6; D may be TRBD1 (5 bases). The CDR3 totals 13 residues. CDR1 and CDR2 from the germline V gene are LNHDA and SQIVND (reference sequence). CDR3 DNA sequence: TGTGCCAGTAGTGGGGGAGCCTATTCACCCATCCACTTT. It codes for CASSGGAYSPIHF.

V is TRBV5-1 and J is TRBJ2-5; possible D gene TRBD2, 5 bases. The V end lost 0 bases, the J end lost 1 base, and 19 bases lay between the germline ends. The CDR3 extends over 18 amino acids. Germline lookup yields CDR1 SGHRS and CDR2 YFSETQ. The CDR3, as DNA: TGCGCCAGCAGCTTGGTGTTTCACGGAGGCGCGGTCCAAGAGACCCAGTACTTC. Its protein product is CASSLVFHGGAVQETQYF.

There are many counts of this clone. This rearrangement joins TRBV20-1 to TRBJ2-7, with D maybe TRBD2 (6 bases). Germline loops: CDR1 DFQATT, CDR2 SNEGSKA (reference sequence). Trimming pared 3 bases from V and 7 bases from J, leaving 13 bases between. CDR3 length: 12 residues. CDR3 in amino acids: CSASRRGREQYF. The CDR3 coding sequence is TGCAGTGCTAGTCGGAGGGGTAGGGAGCAGTACTTC.

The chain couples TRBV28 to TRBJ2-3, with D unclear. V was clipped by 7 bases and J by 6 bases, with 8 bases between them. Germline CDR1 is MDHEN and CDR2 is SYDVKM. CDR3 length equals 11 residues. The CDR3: CASTLRDTQYF. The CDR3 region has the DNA TGTGCCAGCACCCTGAGGGATACGCAGTATTTT. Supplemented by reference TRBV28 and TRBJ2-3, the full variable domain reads DVKVTQSSRYLVKRTGEKVFLECVQDMDHENMFWYRQDPGLGLRLIYFSYDVKMKEKGDIPEGYSVSREKKERFSLILESASTNQTSMYLCASTLRDTQYFGPGTRLTVL.

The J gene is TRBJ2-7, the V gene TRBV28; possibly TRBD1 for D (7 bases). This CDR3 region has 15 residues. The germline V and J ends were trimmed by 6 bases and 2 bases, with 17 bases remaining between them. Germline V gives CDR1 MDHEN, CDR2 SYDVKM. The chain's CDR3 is CASSGGGGWAYEQYF. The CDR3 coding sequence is TGTGCCAGCAGCGGAGGAGGGGGCTGGGCCTACGAGCAGTACTTC.

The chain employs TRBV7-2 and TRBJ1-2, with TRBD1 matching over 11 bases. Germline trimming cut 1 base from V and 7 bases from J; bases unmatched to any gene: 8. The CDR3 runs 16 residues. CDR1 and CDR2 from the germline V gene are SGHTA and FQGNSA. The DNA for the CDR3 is TGTGCCAGCAGCTTAGGGGGACAGGGGGTGGTATTTGGCTACACCTTC. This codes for CASSLGGQGVVFGYTF.

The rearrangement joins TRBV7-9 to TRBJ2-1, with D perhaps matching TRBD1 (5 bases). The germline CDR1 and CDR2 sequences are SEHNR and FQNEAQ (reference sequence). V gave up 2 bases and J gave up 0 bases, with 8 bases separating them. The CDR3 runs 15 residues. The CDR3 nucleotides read TGTGCCAGCAGCTTAAAAGGGGTCTCCTACAATGAGCAGTTCTTC. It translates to CASSLKGVSYNEQFF.

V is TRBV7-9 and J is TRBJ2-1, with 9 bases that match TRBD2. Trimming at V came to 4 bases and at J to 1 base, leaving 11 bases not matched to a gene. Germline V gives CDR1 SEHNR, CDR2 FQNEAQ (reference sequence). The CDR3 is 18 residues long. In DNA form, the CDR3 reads TGTGCCAGCAGCTCCCCGATGTGGCGGGGGGGGTCCTACAATGAGCAGTTCTTC. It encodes CASSSPMWRGGSYNEQFF.

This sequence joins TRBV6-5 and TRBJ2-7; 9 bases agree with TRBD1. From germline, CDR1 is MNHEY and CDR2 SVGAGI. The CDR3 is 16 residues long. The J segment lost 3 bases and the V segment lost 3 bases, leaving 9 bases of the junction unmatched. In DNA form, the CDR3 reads TGTGCCAGCAGTTATCGACAACCGGGACAGGGCTACGAGCAGTACTTC. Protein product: CASSYRQPGQGYEQYF.

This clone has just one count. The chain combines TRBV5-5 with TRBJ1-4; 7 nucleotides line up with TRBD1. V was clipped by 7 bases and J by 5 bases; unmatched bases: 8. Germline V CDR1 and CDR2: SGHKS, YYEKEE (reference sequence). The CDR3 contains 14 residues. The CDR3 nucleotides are TGTGCCAGCCATTTAGGGACAGAAAATGAAAAACTGTTTTTT. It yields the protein CASHLGTENEKLFF. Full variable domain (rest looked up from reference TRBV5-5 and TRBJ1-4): DAGVTQSPTHLIKTRGQQVTLRCSPISGHKSVSWYQQVLGQGPQFIFQYYEKEERGRGNFPDRFSARQFPNYSSELNVNALLLGDSALYLCASHLGTENEKLFFGSGTQLSVL.

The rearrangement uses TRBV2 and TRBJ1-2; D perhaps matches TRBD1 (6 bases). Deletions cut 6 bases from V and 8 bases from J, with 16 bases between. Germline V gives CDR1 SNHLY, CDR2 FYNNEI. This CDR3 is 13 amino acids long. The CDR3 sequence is CASRGGGLWGYTF. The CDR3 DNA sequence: TGTGCCAGCAGAGGCGGGGGGCTCTGGGGCTACACCTTC.

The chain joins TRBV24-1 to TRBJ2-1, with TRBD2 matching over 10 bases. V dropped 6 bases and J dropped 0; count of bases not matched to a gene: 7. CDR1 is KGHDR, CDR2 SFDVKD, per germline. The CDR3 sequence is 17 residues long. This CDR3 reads CATSPSSGRSSYNEQFF. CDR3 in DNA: TGTGCCACCAGTCCGTCTAGCGGGAGAAGCTCCTACAATGAGCAGTTCTTC.

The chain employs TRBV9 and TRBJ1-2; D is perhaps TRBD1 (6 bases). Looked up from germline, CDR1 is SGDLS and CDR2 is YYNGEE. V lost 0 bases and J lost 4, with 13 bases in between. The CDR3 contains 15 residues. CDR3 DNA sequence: TGTGCCAGCAGCGTAGGCCCGGGGGCACTCTATGGCTACACCTTC. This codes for CASSVGPGALYGYTF.

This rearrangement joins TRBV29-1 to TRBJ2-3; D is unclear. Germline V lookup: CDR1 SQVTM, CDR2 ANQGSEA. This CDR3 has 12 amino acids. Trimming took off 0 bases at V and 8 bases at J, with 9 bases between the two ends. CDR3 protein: CSVEEVSSTQYF. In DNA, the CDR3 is TGCAGCGTTGAAGAGGTTTCGAGTACGCAGTATTTT.

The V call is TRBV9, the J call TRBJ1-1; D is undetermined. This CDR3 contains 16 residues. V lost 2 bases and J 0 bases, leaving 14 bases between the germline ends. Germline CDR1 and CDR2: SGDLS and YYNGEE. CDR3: CASSVGERVLNTEAFF. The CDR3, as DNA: TGTGCCAGCAGCGTGGGCGAAAGGGTGTTGAACACTGAAGCTTTCTTT.